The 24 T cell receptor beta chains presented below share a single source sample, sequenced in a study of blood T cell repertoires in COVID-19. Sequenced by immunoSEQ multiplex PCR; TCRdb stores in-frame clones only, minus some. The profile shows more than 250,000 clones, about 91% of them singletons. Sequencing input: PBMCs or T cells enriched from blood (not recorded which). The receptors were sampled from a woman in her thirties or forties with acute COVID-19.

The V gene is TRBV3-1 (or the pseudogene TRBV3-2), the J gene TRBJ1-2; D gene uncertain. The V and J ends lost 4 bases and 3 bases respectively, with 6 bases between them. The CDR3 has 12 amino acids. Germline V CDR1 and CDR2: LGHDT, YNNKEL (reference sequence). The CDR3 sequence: CASSPGYYGYTF. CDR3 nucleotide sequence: TGTGCCAGCAGCCCCGGTTACTATGGCTACACCTTC.

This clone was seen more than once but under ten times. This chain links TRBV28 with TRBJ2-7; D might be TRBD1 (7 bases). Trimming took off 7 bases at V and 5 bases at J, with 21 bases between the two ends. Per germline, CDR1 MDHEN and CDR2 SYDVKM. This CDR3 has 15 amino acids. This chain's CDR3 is CASTTTGRPVHEQYF. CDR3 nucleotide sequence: TGTGCCAGCACCACGACAGGGAGGCCCGTCCACGAGCAGTACTTC.

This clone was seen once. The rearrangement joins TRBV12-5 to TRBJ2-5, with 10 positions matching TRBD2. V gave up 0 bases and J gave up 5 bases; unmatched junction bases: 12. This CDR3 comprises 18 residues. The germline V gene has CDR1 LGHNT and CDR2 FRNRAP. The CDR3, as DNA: TGTGCTAGTGGTTTGGTAGTCCCGCTAGCGGGAGTCGCGGAGACCCAGTACTTC. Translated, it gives CASGLVVPLAGVAETQYF.

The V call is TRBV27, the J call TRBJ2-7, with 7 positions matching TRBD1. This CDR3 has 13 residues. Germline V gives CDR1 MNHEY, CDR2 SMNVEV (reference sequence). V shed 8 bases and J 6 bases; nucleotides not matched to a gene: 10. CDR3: CASQNAGGSEQYF. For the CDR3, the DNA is TGTGCCAGCCAAAATGCAGGGGGAAGCGAGCAGTACTTC.

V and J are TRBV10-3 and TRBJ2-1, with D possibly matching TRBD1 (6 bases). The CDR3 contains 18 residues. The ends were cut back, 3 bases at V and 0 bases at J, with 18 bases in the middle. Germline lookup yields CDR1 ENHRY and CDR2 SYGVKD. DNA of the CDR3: TGTGCCATCAGTGAATTACCTCCGGGACAAAGCTCCTACAATGAGCAGTTCTTC. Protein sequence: CAISELPPGQSSYNEQFF.

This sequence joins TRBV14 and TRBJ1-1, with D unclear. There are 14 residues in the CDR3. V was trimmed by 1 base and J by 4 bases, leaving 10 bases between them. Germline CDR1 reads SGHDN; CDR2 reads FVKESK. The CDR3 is CASSQAVASTEAFF. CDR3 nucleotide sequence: TGTGCCAGCAGCCAAGCCGTCGCTAGCACTGAAGCTTTCTTT.

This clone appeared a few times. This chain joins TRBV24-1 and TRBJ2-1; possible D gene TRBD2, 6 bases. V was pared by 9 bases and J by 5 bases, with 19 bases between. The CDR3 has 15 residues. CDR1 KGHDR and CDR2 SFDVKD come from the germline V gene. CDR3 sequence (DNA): TGTGCCACCGCAGCTTGGGCGGGGAAAAACAATGAGCAGTTCTTC. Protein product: CATAAWAGKNNEQFF.

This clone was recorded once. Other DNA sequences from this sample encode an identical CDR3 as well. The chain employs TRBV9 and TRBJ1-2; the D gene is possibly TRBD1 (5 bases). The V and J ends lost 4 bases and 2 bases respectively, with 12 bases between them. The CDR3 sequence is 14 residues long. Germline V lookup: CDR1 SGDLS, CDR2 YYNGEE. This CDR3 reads CASSPGGANYGYTF. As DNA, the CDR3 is TGTGCCAGCAGCCCCGGCGGGGCCAACTATGGCTACACCTTC.

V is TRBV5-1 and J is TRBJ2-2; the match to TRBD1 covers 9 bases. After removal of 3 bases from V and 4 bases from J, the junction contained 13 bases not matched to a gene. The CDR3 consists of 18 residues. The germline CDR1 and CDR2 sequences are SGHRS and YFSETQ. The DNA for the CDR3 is TGCGCCAGCAGCTCCGGATCCGGGACAGGGATCGGCACCGGGGAGCTGTTTTTT. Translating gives CASSSGSGTGIGTGELFF. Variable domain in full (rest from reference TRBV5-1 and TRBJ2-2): KAGVTQTPRYLIKTRGQQVTLSCSPISGHRSVSWYQQTPGQGLQFLFEYFSETQRNKGNFPGRFSGRQFSNSRSEMNVSTLELGDSALYLCASSSGSGTGIGTGELFFGEGSRLTVL.

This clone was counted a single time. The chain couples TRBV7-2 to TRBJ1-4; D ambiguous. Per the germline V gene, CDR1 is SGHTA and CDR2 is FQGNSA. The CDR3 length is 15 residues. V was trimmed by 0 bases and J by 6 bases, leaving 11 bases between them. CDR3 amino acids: CASSLAFGEYEKLFF. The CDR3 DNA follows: TGTGCCAGCAGCTTAGCGTTCGGGGAGTATGAAAAACTGTTTTTT.

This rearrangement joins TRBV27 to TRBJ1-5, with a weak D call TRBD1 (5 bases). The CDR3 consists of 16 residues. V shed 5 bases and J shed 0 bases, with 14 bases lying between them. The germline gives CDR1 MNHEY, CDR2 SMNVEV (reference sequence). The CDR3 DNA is TGTGCCAGCAGTCCATCAGGGTCCTATAGCAATCAGCCCCAGCATTTT. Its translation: CASSPSGSYSNQPQHF.

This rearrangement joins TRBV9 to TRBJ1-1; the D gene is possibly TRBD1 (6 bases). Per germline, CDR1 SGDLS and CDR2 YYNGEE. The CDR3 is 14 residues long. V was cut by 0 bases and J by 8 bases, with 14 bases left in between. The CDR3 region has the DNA TGTGCCAGCAGCGTAGTACAGGGATTCTCCGAAGCTTTCTTT. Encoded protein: CASSVVQGFSEAFF.

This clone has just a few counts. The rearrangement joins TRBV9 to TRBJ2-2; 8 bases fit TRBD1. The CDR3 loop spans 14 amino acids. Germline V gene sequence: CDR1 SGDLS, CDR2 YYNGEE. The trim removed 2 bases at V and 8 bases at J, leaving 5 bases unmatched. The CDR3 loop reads CASSVLDRVGELFF. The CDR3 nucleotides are TGTGCCAGCAGCGTCCTGGACAGGGTGGGGGAGCTGTTTTTT.

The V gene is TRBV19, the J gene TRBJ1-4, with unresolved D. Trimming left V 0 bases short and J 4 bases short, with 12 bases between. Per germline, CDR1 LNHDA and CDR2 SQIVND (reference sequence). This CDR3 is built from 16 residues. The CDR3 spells CASSIDHEGGNEKLFF. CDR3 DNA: TGTGCCAGTAGTATAGATCATGAGGGCGGTAATGAAAAACTGTTTTTT. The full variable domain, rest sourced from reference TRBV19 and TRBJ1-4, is DGGITQSPKYLFRKEGQNVTLSCEQNLNHDAMYWYRQDPGQGLRLIYYSQIVNDFQKGDIAEGYSVSREKKESFPLTVTSAQKNPTAFYLCASSIDHEGGNEKLFFGSGTQLSVL.

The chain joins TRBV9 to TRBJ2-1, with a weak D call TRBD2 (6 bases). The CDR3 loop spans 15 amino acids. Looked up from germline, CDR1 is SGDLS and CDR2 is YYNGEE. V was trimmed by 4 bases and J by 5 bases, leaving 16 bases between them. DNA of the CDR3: TGTGCCAGCAGCTCTCGAGCGGGTGGAAACAATGAGCAGTTCTTC. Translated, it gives CASSSRAGGNNEQFF. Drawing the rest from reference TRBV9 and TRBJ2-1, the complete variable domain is DSGVTQTPKHLITATGQRVTLRCSPRSGDLSVYWYQQSLDQGLQFLIQYYNGEERAKGNILERFSAQQFPDLHSELNLSSLELGDSALYFCASSSRAGGNNEQFFGPGTRLTVL.

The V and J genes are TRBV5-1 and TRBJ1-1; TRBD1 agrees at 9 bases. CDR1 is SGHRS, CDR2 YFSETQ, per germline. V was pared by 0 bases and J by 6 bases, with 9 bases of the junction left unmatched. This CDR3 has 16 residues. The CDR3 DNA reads TGCGCCAGCAGCTTGGGGAGGGACAGGGAATTCGCTGAAGCTTTCTTT. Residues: CASSLGRDREFAEAFF.

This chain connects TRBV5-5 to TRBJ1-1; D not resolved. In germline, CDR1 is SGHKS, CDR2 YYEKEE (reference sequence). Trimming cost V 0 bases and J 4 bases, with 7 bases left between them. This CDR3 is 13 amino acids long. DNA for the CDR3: TGTGCCAGCAGCTTGGGAAGAGTCACTGAAGCTTTCTTT. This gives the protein CASSLGRVTEAFF.

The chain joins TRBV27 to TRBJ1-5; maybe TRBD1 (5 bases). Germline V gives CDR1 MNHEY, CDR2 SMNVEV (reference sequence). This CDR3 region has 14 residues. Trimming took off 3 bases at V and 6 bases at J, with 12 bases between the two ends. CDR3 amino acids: CASSLGGIRQPQHF. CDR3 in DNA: TGTGCCAGCAGTTTGGGGGGAATTCGTCAGCCCCAGCATTTT.

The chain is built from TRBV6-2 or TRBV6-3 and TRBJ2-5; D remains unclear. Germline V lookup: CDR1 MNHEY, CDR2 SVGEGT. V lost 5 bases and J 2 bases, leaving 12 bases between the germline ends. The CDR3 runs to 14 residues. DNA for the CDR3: TGTGCCAGCAGTCCGCGAGGAGTACAAGAGACCCAGTACTTC. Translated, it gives CASSPRGVQETQYF.

The CDR3 region is CASSTDYGANVLTF. In nucleotides, the CDR3 is TGTGCCAGCAGCACAGACTACGGGGCCAACGTCCTGACTTTC. V and J are TRBV7-2 and TRBJ2-6; possible D gene TRBD2, 5 bases. Germline V gene lookup returns CDR1 SGHTA and CDR2 FQGNSA. Trimming left V 5 bases short and J 4 bases short, with 9 bases between. The CDR3 contains 14 residues.

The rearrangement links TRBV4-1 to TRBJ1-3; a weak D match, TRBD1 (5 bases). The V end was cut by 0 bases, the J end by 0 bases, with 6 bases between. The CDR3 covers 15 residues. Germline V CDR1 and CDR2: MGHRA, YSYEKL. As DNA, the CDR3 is TGCGCCAGCAGCCAAGACAGGGCCTCTGGAAACACCATATATTTT. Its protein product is CASSQDRASGNTIYF.

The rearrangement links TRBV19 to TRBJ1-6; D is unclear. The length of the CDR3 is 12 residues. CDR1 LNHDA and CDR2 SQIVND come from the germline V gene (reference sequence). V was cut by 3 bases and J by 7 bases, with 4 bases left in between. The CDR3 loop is CASSIYNSPLHF. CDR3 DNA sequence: TGTGCCAGTAGTATCTACAATTCACCCCTCCACTTT.

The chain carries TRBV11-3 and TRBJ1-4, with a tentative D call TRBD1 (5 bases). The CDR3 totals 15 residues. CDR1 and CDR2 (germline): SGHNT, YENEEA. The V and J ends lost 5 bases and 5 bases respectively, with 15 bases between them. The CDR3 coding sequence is TGTGCCAGCAGCCGGGGGGAGATATCAAATGAAAAACTGTTTTTT. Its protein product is CASSRGEISNEKLFF.

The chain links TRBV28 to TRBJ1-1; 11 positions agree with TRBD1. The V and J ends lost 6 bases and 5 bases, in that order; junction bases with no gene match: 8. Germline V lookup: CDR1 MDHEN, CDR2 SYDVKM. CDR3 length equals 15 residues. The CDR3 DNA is TGTGCCAGCAGCCAACCGGGACAGGGGGGGACTGAAGCTTTCTTT. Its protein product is CASSQPGQGGTEAFF.